This T cell receptor beta chain was recovered during a study of T-cell reconstitution after alpha-beta-depleted transplantation in children. TCRbeta library construction was performed incorporating unique molecular identifiers. From the PCR reads, TCRdb called clonotypes with MiXCR, one entry per CDR3 protein. The table has over 550,000 distinct CDR3 sequences, under 12% seen once. Germline values: CDR1 SGHTA, CDR2 FQGNSA. V lost 1 base to trimming and J lost 0 bases; unmatched junction nucleotides: 4. This CDR3 contains 16 residues. The chain combines TRBV7-2 with TRBJ2-3, with TRBD2 matching 7 bases. Sequences were derived from PBMCs from the stem cell graft donor, sampled from the stem cell graft. The clonotype comes from a human donor who donated a stem cell graft to a child with acute myeloid leukemia. The DNA for the CDR3 is TGTGCCAGCAGCTTAGATAGCGGGTGGAGCACAGATACGCAGTATTTT. Translated, it gives CASSLDSGWSTDTQYF. Supplemented by reference TRBV7-2 and TRBJ2-3, the full variable domain reads GAGVSQSPSNKVTEKGKDVELRCDPISGHTALYWYRQSLGQGLEFLIYFQGNSAPDKSGLPSDRFSAERTGGSVSTLTIQRTQQEDSAVYLCASSLDSGWSTDTQYFGPGTRLTVL.